This TCR beta chain was captured by sequencing in a study of shared clonotypes between healthy human individuals. A CD45RA+ naive subset and a CD45RA-negative memory subset were split from CD4+ cells. Study observations and caveats: Sharing of clonotypes among donors was expected to vary with sequencing depth.

Germline V gene lookup returns CDR1 SGHVS and CDR2 FQNEAQ. The CDR3 runs to 19 residues. The V and J ends lost 1 base and 3 bases, in that order; junction bases with no gene match: 15. TCRdb keeps only in-frame clones here, not all; method: immunoSEQ multiplex PCR. The repertoire has roughly 1,500,000 clones, approximately 98.5% of them found once; the top ten carry around 0.33%. To note about this clone: Its specificity is not known.

The sequence was collected from a man aged 25 to 40 in good health. The genes are TRBV7-8 and TRBJ1-2; 9 bases line up with TRBD1. The source material was naive CD4+ T cells sorted from blood. Documented subset: CD45RA+ positively selected. The CDR3 here is CASSLVTRGTGKPDYGYTF. In DNA, the CDR3 is TGTGCCAGCAGCTTAGTGACTAGAGGGACAGGGAAACCGGACTATGGCTACACCTTC.